These 7 T cell receptor beta chains originate from one sample sequenced in a study of shared clonotypes between healthy human individuals. Method: immunoSEQ multiplex PCR; TCRdb's copy keeps in-frame clones and lacks some. The sample carries about 380,000 clones, approximately 97% recorded once. The sample was memory CD8+ T cells sorted from blood. Subset reported: CD45RO+ cells pooled with CCR7-negative TemRA cells. Receptor source: a man between 25 and 39 years old in good health.

With respect to this clone: Distinct nucleotide sequences in the sample also encode this CDR3. J is TRBJ2-7 and V is TRBV28; 10 bases are shared with TRBD2. CDR3 length: 14 residues. From germline, CDR1 is MDHEN and CDR2 SYDVKM. The V gene end was trimmed by 2 bases and the J gene end by 4 bases; junction bases not matched to a gene: 2. CDR3 protein: CASSLLAGVYEQYF. CDR3 nucleotides: TGTGCCAGCAGTTTACTAGCGGGAGTTTACGAGCAGTACTTC.

The chain is built from TRBV5-4 and TRBJ1-1; D is uncertain. Germline V gives CDR1 SGHNT, CDR2 YYREEE (reference sequence). The CDR3 runs to 15 residues. Deletions cut 0 bases from V and 2 bases from J, with 11 bases between. The DNA of the CDR3 is TGTGCCAGCAGCTTGGGGCGGAGGACCAACACTGAAGCTTTCTTT. Its protein product is CASSLGRRTNTEAFF.

This chain uses TRBV6-5 with TRBJ1-3; D is ambiguous. The CDR3 has 15 residues. Germline V gene data show CDR1 as MNHEY and CDR2 as SVGAGI. V was cut by 0 bases and J by 7 bases, with 13 bases left in between. The CDR3 DNA reads TGTGCCAGCAGTTACTCTGGCGAGACAAGGAACACCATATATTTT. Protein sequence: CASSYSGETRNTIYF.

J is TRBJ2-7 and V is TRBV7-6; weak D call: TRBD1 (6 bases). Germline CDR1 reads SGHVS; CDR2 reads FNYEAQ. Trimming left V 5 bases short and J 7 bases short, with 42 bases between. The CDR3 is 22 residues long. CDR3 bases: TGTGCCAGCAGCCCACAAGGACCTACCAGGGGCCCGTTCAGGGTCCCAGGTGCGGAGCAGTACTTC. Translation: CASSPQGPTRGPFRVPGAEQYF.

The chain employs TRBV5-6 and TRBJ2-3; D is possibly TRBD1 or TRBD2 (5 bases each). The V gene lost 1 base and the J gene lost 3 bases, with 9 bases spanning the gap. CDR3 length equals 14 residues. Germline CDR1 and CDR2: SGHDT and YYEEEE. The CDR3 here is CASSLRDGTDTQYF. CDR3 DNA sequence: TGTGCCAGCAGCTTGCGGGACGGTACAGATACGCAGTATTTT.

The DNA for the CDR3 is TGTGCCAGCAGTTTAGGGGACAGGAACACTGAAGCTTTCTTT. It codes for CASSLGDRNTEAFF. The rearrangement links TRBV27 to TRBJ1-1; the match to TRBD1 covers 7 bases. Germline V gives CDR1 MNHEY, CDR2 SMNVEV (reference sequence). There are 14 residues in the CDR3. With V trimmed by 2 bases and J by 1 base, 1 base remained unmatched.

This chain links TRBV7-6 with TRBJ2-7; the D gene is possibly TRBD1 (5 bases). The CDR3 extends over 13 amino acids. V was cut by 5 bases and J by 1 base, with 9 bases left in between. From germline, CDR1 is SGHVS and CDR2 FNYEAQ. The CDR3 is CASSRGRSYEQYF. The DNA of the CDR3 is TGTGCCAGCAGCAGGGGTAGGTCCTACGAGCAGTACTTC. The variable domain in full, completed from reference TRBV7-6 and TRBJ2-7, reads GAGVSQSPRYKVTKRGQDVALRCDPISGHVSLYWYRQALGQGPEFLTYFNYEAQQDKSGLPNDRFSAERPEGSISTLTIQRTEQRDSAMYRCASSRGRSYEQYFGPGTRLTVT.